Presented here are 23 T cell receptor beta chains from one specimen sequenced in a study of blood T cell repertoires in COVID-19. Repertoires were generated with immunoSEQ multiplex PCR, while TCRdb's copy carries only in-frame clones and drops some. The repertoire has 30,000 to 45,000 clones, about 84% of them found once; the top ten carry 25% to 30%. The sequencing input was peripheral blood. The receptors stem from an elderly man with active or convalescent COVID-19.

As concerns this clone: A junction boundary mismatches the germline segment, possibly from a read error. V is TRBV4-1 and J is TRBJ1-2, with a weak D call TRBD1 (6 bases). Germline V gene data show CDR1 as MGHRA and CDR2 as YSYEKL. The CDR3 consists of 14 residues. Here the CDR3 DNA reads TGCGCCAGCACCCAAAGACAGGTTAACTATGGCTACACCTTC. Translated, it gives CASTQRQVNYGYTF.

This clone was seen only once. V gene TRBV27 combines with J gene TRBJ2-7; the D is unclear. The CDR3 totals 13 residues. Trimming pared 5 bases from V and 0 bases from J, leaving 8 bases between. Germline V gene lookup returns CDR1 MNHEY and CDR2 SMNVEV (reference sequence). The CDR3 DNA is TGTGCCAGCAGTCTAAGCCGCTCCTACGAGCAGTACTTC. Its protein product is CASSLSRSYEQYF.

CDR3 amino acids: CASRALVGNTGELFF. CDR3 bases: TGTGCCAGCAGAGCCCTAGTTGGTAACACCGGGGAGCTGTTTTTT. The gene calls are TRBV27 and TRBJ2-2; no clear D. Germline CDR1 is MNHEY and CDR2 is SMNVEV (reference sequence). The CDR3 is 15 residues long. Trimming took off 6 bases at V and 2 bases at J, with 13 bases between the two ends.

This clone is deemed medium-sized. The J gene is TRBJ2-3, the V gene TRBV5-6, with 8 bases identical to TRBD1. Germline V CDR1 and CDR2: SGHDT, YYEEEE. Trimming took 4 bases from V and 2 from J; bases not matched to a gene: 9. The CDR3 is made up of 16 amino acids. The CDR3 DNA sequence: TGTGCCAGCAGCACCTCGGACAGGGTGGTCACAGATACGCAGTATTTT. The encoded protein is CASSTSDRVVTDTQYF.

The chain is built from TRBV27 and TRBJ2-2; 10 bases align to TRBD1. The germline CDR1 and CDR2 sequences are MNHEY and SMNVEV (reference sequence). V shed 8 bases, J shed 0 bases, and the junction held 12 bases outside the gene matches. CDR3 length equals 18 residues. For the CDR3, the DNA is TGTGCCAGCTCCCGGGACAGGGGCCCCCCCCCGAACACCGGGGAGCTGTTTTTT. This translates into CASSRDRGPPPNTGELFF.

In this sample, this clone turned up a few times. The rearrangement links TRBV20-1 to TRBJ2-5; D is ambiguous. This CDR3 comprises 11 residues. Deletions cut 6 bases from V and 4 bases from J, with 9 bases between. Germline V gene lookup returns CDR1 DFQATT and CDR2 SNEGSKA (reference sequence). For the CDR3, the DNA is TGCAGTGCCCGGTTTTCAGAGACCCAGTACTTC. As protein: CSARFSETQYF.

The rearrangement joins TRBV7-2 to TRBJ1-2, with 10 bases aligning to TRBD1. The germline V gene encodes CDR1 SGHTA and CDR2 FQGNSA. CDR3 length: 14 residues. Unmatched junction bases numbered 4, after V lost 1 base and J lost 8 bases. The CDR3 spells CASSLGGTGEGYTF. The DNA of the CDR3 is TGTGCCAGCAGCTTAGGCGGGACAGGGGAAGGCTACACCTTC.

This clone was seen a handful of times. The CDR3 sequence: CATSREGGSVNQPQHF. CDR3 coding DNA: TGTGCCACCAGCAGAGAAGGAGGATCGGTGAATCAGCCCCAGCATTTT. V is TRBV15 and J is TRBJ1-5, with D unresolved. Trimming removed 0 bases at V and 4 bases at J, with 13 bases between. The germline gives CDR1 LNHNV, CDR2 YYDKDF (reference sequence). CDR3 length equals 16 residues.

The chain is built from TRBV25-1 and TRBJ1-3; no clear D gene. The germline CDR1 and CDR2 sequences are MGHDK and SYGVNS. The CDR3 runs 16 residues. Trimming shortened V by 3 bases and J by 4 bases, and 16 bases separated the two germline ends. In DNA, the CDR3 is TGTGCCAGCAGTGAGCCCTCGGGGTCGTCCGGAAACACCATATATTTT. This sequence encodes CASSEPSGSSGNTIYF.

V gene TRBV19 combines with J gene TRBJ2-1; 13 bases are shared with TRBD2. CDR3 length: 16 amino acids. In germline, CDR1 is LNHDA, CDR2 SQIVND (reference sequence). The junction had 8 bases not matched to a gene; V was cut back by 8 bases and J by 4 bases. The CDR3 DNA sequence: TGTGCCAGTCACACTCCGGGACTAGCGGGGTACAATGAGCAGTTCTTC. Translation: CASHTPGLAGYNEQFF.

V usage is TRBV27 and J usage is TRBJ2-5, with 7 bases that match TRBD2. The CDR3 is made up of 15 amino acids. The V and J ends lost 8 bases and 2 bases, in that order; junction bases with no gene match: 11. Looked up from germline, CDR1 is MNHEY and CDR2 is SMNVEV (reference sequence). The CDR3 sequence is CASGHSGRRQETQYF. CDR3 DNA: TGTGCCAGCGGTCATAGCGGGCGACGTCAAGAGACCCAGTACTTC.

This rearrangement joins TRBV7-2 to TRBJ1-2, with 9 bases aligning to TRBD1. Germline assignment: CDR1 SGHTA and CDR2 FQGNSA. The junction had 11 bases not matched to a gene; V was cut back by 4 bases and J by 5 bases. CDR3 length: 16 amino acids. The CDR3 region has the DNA TGTGCCAGCAGCTCGCTAGGGACAGGGCGGGGGTATGGCTACACCTTC. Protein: CASSSLGTGRGYGYTF.

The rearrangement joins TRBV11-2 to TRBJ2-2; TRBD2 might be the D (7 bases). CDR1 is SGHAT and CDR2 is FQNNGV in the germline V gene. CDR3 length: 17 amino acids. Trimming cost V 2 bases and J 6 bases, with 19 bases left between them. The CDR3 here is CASSLFAGAVESGELFF. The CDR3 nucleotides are TGTGCCAGCAGCTTATTCGCGGGGGCGGTTGAGTCCGGGGAGCTGTTTTTT.

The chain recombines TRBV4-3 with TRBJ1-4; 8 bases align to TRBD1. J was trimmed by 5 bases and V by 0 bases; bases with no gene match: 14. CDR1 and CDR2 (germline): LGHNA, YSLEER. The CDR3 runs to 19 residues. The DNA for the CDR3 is TGCGCCAGCAGCCAAGATCATTTTTTTGGGACAGGAAAAAATGAAAAACTGTTTTTT. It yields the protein CASSQDHFFGTGKNEKLFF.

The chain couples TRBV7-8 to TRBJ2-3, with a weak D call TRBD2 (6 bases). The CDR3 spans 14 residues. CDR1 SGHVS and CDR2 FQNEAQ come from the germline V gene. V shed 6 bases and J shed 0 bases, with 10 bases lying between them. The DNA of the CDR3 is TGTGCCAGCAGGCCGGGACTCAGCACAGATACGCAGTATTTT. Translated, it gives CASRPGLSTDTQYF.

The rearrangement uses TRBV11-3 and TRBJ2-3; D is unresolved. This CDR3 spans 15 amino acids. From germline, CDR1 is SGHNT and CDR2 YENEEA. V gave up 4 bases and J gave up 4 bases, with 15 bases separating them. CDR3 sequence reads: CASSSRGGRSDTQYF. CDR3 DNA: TGTGCCAGCAGCTCTAGAGGTGGTAGGTCAGATACGCAGTATTTT.

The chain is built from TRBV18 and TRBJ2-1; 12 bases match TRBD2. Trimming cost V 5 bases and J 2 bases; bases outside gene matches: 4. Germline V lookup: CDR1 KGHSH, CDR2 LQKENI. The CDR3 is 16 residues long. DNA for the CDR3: TGTGCCAGCTCATTAACTAGCGGGGGGACCTACAATGAGCAGTTCTTC. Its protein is CASSLTSGGTYNEQFF.

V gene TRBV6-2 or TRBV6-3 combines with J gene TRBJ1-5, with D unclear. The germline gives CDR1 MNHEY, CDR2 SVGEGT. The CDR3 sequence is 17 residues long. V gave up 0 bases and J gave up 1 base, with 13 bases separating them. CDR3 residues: CASSYSKLGVSNQPQHF. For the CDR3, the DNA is TGTGCCAGCAGTTACTCGAAATTGGGAGTGAGCAATCAGCCCCAGCATTTT.

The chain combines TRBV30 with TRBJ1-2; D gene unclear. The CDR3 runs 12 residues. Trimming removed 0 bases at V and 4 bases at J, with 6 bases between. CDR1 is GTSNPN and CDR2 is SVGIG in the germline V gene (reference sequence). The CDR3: CAWSVQFYGYTF. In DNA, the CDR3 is TGTGCCTGGAGTGTACAGTTCTATGGCTACACCTTC.

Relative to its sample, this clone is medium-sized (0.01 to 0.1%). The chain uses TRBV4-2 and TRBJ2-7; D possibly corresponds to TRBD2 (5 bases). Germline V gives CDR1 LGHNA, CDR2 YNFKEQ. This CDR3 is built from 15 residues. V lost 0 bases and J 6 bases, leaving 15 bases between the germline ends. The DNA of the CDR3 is TGTGCCAGCAGCCAAGACGAGGGAGAAACGGCCGAGCAGTACTTC. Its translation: CASSQDEGETAEQYF.

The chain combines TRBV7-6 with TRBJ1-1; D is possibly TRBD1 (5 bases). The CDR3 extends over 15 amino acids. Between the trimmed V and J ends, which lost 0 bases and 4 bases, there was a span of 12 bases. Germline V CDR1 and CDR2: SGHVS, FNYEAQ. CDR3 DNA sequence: TGTGCCAGCAGCTTAGCGGCGGGGCTTGGCACTGAAGCTTTCTTT. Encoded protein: CASSLAAGLGTEAFF.

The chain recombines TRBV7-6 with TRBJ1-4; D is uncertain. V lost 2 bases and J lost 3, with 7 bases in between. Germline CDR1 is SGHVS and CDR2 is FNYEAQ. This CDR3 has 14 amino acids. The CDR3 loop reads CASSLRGPNEKLFF. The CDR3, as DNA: TGTGCCAGCAGCTTACGGGGTCCTAATGAAAAACTGTTTTTT. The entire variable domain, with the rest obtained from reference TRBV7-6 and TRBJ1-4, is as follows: GAGVSQSPRYKVTKRGQDVALRCDPISGHVSLYWYRQALGQGPEFLTYFNYEAQQDKSGLPNDRFSAERPEGSISTLTIQRTEQRDSAMYRCASSLRGPNEKLFFGSGTQLSVL.

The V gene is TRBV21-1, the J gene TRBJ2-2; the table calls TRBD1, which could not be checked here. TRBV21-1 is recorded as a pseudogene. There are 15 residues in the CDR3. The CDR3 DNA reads TGTGCCAGCAGCGCACAGGGGGCAGACACCGGGGAGCTGTTTTTT. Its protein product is CASSAQGADTGELFF.